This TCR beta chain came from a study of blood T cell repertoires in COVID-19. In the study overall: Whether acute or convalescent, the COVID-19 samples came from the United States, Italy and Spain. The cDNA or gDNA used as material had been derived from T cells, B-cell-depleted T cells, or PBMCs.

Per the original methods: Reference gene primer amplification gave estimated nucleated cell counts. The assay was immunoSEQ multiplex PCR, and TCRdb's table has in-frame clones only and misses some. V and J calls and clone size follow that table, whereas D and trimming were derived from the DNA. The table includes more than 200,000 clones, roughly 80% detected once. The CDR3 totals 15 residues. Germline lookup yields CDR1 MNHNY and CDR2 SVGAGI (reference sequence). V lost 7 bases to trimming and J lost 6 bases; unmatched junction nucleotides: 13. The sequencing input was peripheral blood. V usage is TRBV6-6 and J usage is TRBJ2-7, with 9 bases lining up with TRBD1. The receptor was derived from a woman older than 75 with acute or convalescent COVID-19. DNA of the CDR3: TGTGCCAGCACGTGGCGAACAGGGGGCGAGGCCGAGCAGTACTTC. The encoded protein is CASTWRTGGEAEQYF.